The 22 T cell receptor beta chains presented below share a single source sample, sequenced in a study of CD8 T cells in Susac syndrome. The authors reverse transcribed roughly 0.5 to 1 ug RNA with random hexamers. TCRdb re-derived calls from the immunoSEQ multiplex PCR reads in MiXCR, one entry per CDR3 protein. The profile shows 95,000 to 150,000 distinct CDR3 sequences, over 90% of them singletons. Source material: CD8+ T cells from PBMCs. These receptor sequences come from a human donor with Susac syndrome.

The gene calls are TRBV28 and TRBJ1-6; weak D call: TRBD1 (5 bases). The CDR3 has 14 amino acids. Germline loops: CDR1 MDHEN, CDR2 SYDVKM. V lost 5 bases and J lost 4, with 9 bases in between. Here the CDR3 DNA reads TGTGCCAGCAGTCCCGACAGTTATAATTCACCCCTCCACTTT. Its translation is CASSPDSYNSPLHF.

J is TRBJ2-5 and V is TRBV6-2 or TRBV6-3; 11 nucleotides line up with TRBD1. The CDR3 contains 15 residues. Germline-derived CDR1 and CDR2 are MNHEY and SVGEGT. The ends lost 2 bases at V and 3 bases at J; junction bases unmatched: 2. This CDR3 reads CASSYGTGGEETQYF. The CDR3 coding sequence is TGTGCCAGCAGTTACGGGACAGGGGGTGAAGAGACCCAGTACTTC.

This rearrangement joins TRBV24-1 to TRBJ2-7; either TRBD1 or TRBD2 may supply D (5 bases each). The V and J ends lost 2 bases and 6 bases respectively, with 10 bases between them. The CDR3 runs 13 residues. Germline values: CDR1 KGHDR, CDR2 SFDVKD. The CDR3 sequence is CATSDSSGAEQYF. CDR3 bases: TGTGCCACCAGTGATTCTTCCGGGGCCGAGCAGTACTTC.

The chain employs TRBV19 and TRBJ2-7; 9 bases fit TRBD2. Trimming took 5 bases from V and 2 from J; bases not matched to a gene: 4. Germline V gene lookup returns CDR1 LNHDA and CDR2 SQIVND (reference sequence). The CDR3 totals 14 residues. CDR3 loop: CASSFGTSTYEQYF. The CDR3 bases are TGTGCCAGTAGTTTCGGGACTAGCACCTACGAGCAGTACTTC.

This clonotype was seen once. The V and J genes are TRBV4-1 and TRBJ1-2; D is possibly TRBD1 (5 bases). Germline-derived CDR1 and CDR2 are MGHRA and YSYEKL. Trimming removed 0 bases from V and 2 bases from J, with 10 bases in between. The CDR3 totals 15 residues. The CDR3 spells CASSQDSRENYGYTF. In nucleotides, the CDR3 is TGCGCCAGCAGCCAAGACTCCAGGGAAAACTATGGCTACACCTTC.

The CDR3 protein is CATSRDLGNTEAFF. For the CDR3, the DNA is TGTGCCACCAGCAGAGATTTAGGGAACACTGAAGCTTTCTTT. The V call is TRBV15, the J call TRBJ1-1; D unclear. Looked up from germline, CDR1 is LNHNV and CDR2 is YYDKDF (reference sequence). V dropped 0 bases and J dropped 1 base, with 6 bases sitting between them. The CDR3 sequence is 14 residues long.

The V and J genes are TRBV20-1 and TRBJ1-2; 7 bases agree with TRBD1. The CDR3 is 14 residues long. V lost 3 bases to trimming and J lost 5 bases; unmatched junction nucleotides: 9. Germline V gene sequence: CDR1 DFQATT, CDR2 SNEGSKA (reference sequence). The DNA of the CDR3 is TGCAGTGCTAGGGCCGGGACAGAGGAGTATGGCTACACCTTC. This gives the protein CSARAGTEEYGYTF.

The chain uses TRBV7-9 and TRBJ2-3; D ambiguous. The V end was cut by 2 bases, the J end by 1 base, with 13 bases between. The CDR3 spans 16 residues. Per germline, CDR1 SEHNR and CDR2 FQNEAQ (reference sequence). The DNA of the CDR3 is TGTGCCAGCAGCTTATTCGAGGCTGTAGGCACAGATACGCAGTATTTT. This codes for CASSLFEAVGTDTQYF. The full variable domain, its missing parts supplied by reference TRBV7-9 and TRBJ2-3, is DTGVSQNPRHKITKRGQNVTFRCDPISEHNRLYWYRQTLGQGPEFLTYFQNEAQLEKSRLLSDRFSAERPKGSFSTLEIQRTEQGDSAMYLCASSLFEAVGTDTQYFGPGTRLTVL.

This clonotype came up once. The chain is built from TRBV9 and TRBJ2-2, with D uncertain. Germline assignment: CDR1 SGDLS and CDR2 YYNGEE. The germline V and J ends were trimmed by 4 bases and 7 bases, with 14 bases remaining between them. The CDR3 contains 14 residues. The CDR3 DNA reads as TGTGCCAGCAGCCAAGAAGGAGCAGGCGGGGAGCTGTTTTTT. Its translation is CASSQEGAGGELFF.

The table lists this clonotype with a few counts. The chain uses TRBV20-1 and TRBJ1-5, with TRBD1 matching 9 bases. The V segment lost 0 bases and the J segment 1 base; nucleotides outside the gene matches: 7. CDR3 size: 17 residues. Germline loops: CDR1 DFQATT, CDR2 SNEGSKA (reference sequence). This CDR3 is CSARDPGTGYSNQPQHF. The CDR3 nucleotides are TGCAGTGCTAGAGATCCCGGGACAGGGTACAGCAATCAGCCCCAGCATTTT.

This rearrangement joins TRBV6-5 to TRBJ2-5; D remains ambiguous. The germline gives CDR1 MNHEY, CDR2 SVGAGI. This CDR3 has 12 amino acids. Trimming took 2 bases from V and 7 from J, leaving 8 bases between them. CDR3 protein: CASSYQSGTQYF. The CDR3 DNA follows: TGTGCCAGCAGTTACCAATCGGGGACCCAGTACTTC.

This rearrangement joins TRBV30 to TRBJ1-1; perhaps TRBD1 as D (6 bases). Germline CDR1 reads GTSNPN; CDR2 reads SVGIG (reference sequence). V dropped 0 bases and J dropped 6 bases, with 11 bases sitting between them. This CDR3 contains 13 residues. CDR3 in DNA: TGTGCCTGGAGTGTCATACAGGGAGCTGAAGCTTTCTTT. Its protein product is CAWSVIQGAEAFF.

The V call is TRBV4-1, the J call TRBJ2-7; weak D call: TRBD1 (5 bases). Trimming stripped 1 base from V and 6 bases from J, with 10 bases between. The CDR3 totals 13 residues. CDR1 and CDR2 (germline): MGHRA, YSYEKL. The CDR3 spells CASSQGQGFEQYF. CDR3 in DNA: TGCGCCAGCAGCCAAGGTCAGGGTTTCGAGCAGTACTTC.

The rearrangement joins TRBV15 to TRBJ2-7; the D gene is possibly TRBD2 (6 bases). The CDR3 length is 14 residues. Germline CDR1 reads LNHNV; CDR2 reads YYDKDF (reference sequence). V was cut by 3 bases and J by 0 bases, with 9 bases left in between. The CDR3 reads CATSSSGNSYEQYF. The CDR3 region has the DNA TGTGCCACCAGCAGTAGCGGAAACTCCTACGAGCAGTACTTC.

The rearrangement joins TRBV29-1 to TRBJ2-5; D ambiguous. Trimming shortened V by 3 bases and J by 5 bases, and 10 bases separated the two germline ends. Germline CDR1 reads SQVTM; CDR2 reads ANQGSEA. The CDR3 is made up of 12 amino acids. DNA for the CDR3: TGCAGCGTTGAGTTCCAGGAGGAGACCCAGTACTTC. It translates to CSVEFQEETQYF.

The chain couples TRBV9 to TRBJ1-5, with 8 bases fitting TRBD1. The germline V gene has CDR1 SGDLS and CDR2 YYNGEE. The CDR3 loop spans 15 amino acids. The trim removed 4 bases at V and 2 bases at J, leaving 5 bases unmatched. CDR3 nucleotide sequence: TGTGCCAGCAGCCACGGACAGGGAGGCAATCAGCCCCAGCATTTT. Encoded protein: CASSHGQGGNQPQHF. Full variable domain (outside the CDR3, taken from reference TRBV9 and TRBJ1-5): DSGVTQTPKHLITATGQRVTLRCSPRSGDLSVYWYQQSLDQGLQFLIQYYNGEERAKGNILERFSAQQFPDLHSELNLSSLELGDSALYFCASSHGQGGNQPQHFGDGTRLSIL.

The chain links TRBV7-9 to TRBJ2-1; maybe TRBD1 (6 bases). This CDR3 comprises 14 residues. V lost 1 base and J 6 bases, leaving 10 bases between the germline ends. Germline V gene sequence: CDR1 SEHNR, CDR2 FQNEAQ (reference sequence). CDR3 sequence (DNA): TGTGCCAGCAGCTTAGGACAGGCTGTCAATGAGCAGTTCTTC. Translation: CASSLGQAVNEQFF. Full variable domain (remainder filled in from reference TRBV7-9 and TRBJ2-1): DTGVSQNPRHKITKRGQNVTFRCDPISEHNRLYWYRQTLGQGPEFLTYFQNEAQLEKSRLLSDRFSAERPKGSFSTLEIQRTEQGDSAMYLCASSLGQAVNEQFFGPGTRLTVL.

This chain uses TRBV29-1 with TRBJ1-5; the match to TRBD1 covers 7 bases. The CDR3 runs to 17 residues. Per the germline V gene, CDR1 is SQVTM and CDR2 is ANQGSEA. V gave up 5 bases and J gave up 3 bases; unmatched junction bases: 16. This CDR3 reads CSVRRTGWRGNNQPQHF. Written as DNA, the CDR3 is TGCAGCGTTCGGAGGACAGGATGGAGAGGAAACAATCAGCCCCAGCATTTT. Drawing the rest from reference TRBV29-1 and TRBJ1-5, the complete variable domain is SAVISQKPSRDICQRGTSLTIQCQVDSQVTMMFWYRQQPGQSLTLIATANQGSEATYESGFVIDKFPISRPNLTFSTLTVSNMSPEDSSIYLCSVRRTGWRGNNQPQHFGDGTRLSIL.

Here the CDR3 DNA reads TGTGCCAGCAGCCTCGGCAGCTTGGGACTCAATGAGCAGTTCTTC. As protein: CASSLGSLGLNEQFF. This chain uses TRBV6-6 with TRBJ2-1; TRBD2 is a possible D gene (6 bases). Germline CDR1 is MNHNY and CDR2 is SVGAGI (reference sequence). V was shortened by 6 bases and J by 6 bases, with 18 bases between the two germline ends. The CDR3 extends over 15 amino acids.

The chain recombines TRBV29-1 with TRBJ2-1; 10 bases map to TRBD1. Germline V gives CDR1 SQVTM, CDR2 ANQGSEA. Trimming at V came to 3 bases and at J to 5 bases, leaving 7 bases not matched to a gene. The CDR3 consists of 15 residues. The CDR3 region is CSVELRDRGDNEQFF. The CDR3 nucleotides read TGCAGCGTTGAGCTCCGGGACAGGGGCGACAATGAGCAGTTCTTC.

This sequence joins TRBV15 and TRBJ2-5; a weak D match, TRBD1 (7 bases). This CDR3 comprises 15 residues. Germline V gene lookup returns CDR1 LNHNV and CDR2 YYDKDF (reference sequence). V was clipped by 2 bases and J by 1 base, with 11 bases between them. The CDR3 DNA sequence: TGTGCCACCAGCAGAAGGAGGGGGCTCCAAGAGACCCAGTACTTC. Protein: CATSRRRGLQETQYF.

The chain links TRBV7-9 to TRBJ2-7, with a tentative D call TRBD1 (5 bases). The V and J ends lost 6 bases and 3 bases respectively, with 9 bases between them. The CDR3 has 12 residues. From germline, CDR1 is SEHNR and CDR2 FQNEAQ (reference sequence). CDR3 in amino acids: CASSITGYEQYF. DNA for the CDR3: TGTGCCAGCAGTATTACAGGCTACGAGCAGTACTTC.